This T cell receptor beta chain stems from a study of blood T cell repertoires in COVID-19. Study in general: Acute and convalescent COVID-19 samples came from the United States, Italy and Spain. Nucleic acid was either cDNA or gDNA, and it came from T cells, B-cell-depleted T cells, or PBMCs.

In the study's own analysis: For nucleated cells, counts were estimated from reference gene primer amplification. The assay was immunoSEQ multiplex PCR, and TCRdb's table has in-frame clones only and misses some. That table gives V, J and clone size, and the DNA gave D and trimming. Here the sample spans about 100,000 clones, 79% being singletons. The TCR was taken from a woman older than 75 with active or convalescent COVID-19. What was sequenced was peripheral blood.

The CDR3 coding sequence is TGTGCCAGCAGCCCAAGGGGTACTCTACAAGAGACCCAGTACTTC. Encoded protein: CASSPRGTLQETQYF. The chain couples TRBV9 to TRBJ2-5; possible D gene TRBD1, 5 bases. The CDR3 has 15 residues. Germline V lookup: CDR1 SGDLS, CDR2 YYNGEE. V lost 4 bases and J 2 bases, leaving 15 bases between the germline ends. The full variable domain, in which reference TRBV9 and TRBJ2-5 provide the parts outside the CDR3, is DSGVTQTPKHLITATGQRVTLRCSPRSGDLSVYWYQQSLDQGLQFLIQYYNGEERAKGNILERFSAQQFPDLHSELNLSSLELGDSALYFCASSPRGTLQETQYFGPGTRLLVL.